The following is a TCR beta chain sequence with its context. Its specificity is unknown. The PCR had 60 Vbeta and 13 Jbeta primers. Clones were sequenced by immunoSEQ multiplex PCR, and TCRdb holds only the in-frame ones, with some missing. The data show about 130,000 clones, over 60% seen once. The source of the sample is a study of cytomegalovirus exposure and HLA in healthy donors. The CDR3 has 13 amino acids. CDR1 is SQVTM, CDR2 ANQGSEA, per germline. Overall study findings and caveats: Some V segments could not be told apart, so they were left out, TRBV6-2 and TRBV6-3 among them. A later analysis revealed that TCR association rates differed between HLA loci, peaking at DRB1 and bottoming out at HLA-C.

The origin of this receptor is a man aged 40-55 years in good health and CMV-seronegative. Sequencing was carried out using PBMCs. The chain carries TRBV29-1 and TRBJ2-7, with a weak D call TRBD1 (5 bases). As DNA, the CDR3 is TGCAGTTCCAGGCCAGACAGCTCCTACGAGCAGTACTTC. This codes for CSSRPDSSYEQYF.